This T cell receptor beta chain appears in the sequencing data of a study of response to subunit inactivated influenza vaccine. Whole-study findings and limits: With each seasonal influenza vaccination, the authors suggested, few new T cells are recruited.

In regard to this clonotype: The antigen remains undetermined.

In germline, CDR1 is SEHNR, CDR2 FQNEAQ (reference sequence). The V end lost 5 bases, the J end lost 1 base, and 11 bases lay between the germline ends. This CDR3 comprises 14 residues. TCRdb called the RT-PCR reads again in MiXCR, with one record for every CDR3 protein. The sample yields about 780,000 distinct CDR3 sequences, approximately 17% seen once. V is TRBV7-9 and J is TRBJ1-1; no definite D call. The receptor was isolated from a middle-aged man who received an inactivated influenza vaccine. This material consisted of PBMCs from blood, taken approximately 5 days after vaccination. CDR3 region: CASSDPRGNTEAFF. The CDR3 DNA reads TGTGCCAGCAGCGACCCCCGTGGGAACACTGAAGCTTTCTTT.